This TCR beta chain emerged from a study of blood T cell repertoires in COVID-19. Study-wide background: Italy, Spain and the United States were the sources of the convalescent and acute COVID-19 samples. T cells, B-cell-depleted T cells, or PBMCs provided the cDNA or gDNA that served as material.

Authors' analysis steps: It was from reference gene primer amplification that nucleated cell counts were estimated. Some clones are missing from TCRdb's copy, which holds only in-frame ones; the method was immunoSEQ multiplex PCR. V and J calls and clone size are those listed in that table; D and trimming were worked out from the DNA. Among tens of thousands of clones, about 85% were seen once, and the ten largest hold around 3%. Germline CDR1 reads LGHNA; CDR2 reads YSLEER. The CDR3 sequence is 15 residues long. Trimming shortened V by 0 bases and J by 4 bases, and 12 bases separated the two germline ends.

This chain links TRBV4-3 with TRBJ1-2; D is uncertain. Sequencing used peripheral blood. This receptor was identified in a woman between 45 and 60 years old with active or convalescent COVID-19. The CDR3 nucleotides read TGCGCCAGCAGCCAAGATTATACAGATCCCTATGGCTACACCTTC. Its translation: CASSQDYTDPYGYTF.